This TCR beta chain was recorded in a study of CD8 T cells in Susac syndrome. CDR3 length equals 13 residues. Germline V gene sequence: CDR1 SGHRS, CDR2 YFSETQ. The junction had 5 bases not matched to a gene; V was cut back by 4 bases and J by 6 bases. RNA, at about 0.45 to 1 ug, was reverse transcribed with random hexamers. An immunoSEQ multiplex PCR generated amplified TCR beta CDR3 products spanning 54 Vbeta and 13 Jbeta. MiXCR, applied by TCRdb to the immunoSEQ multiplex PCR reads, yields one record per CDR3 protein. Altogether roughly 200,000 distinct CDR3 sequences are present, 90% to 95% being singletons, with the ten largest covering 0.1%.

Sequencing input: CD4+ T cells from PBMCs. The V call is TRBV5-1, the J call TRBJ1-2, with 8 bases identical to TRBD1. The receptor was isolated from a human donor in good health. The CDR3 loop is CASSVQGEDGYTF. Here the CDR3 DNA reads TGCGCCAGCAGCGTACAGGGGGAAGATGGCTACACCTTC. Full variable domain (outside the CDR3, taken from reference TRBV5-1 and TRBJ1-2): KAGVTQTPRYLIKTRGQQVTLSCSPISGHRSVSWYQQTPGQGLQFLFEYFSETQRNKGNFPGRFSGRQFSNSRSEMNVSTLELGDSALYLCASSVQGEDGYTFGSGTRLTVV.